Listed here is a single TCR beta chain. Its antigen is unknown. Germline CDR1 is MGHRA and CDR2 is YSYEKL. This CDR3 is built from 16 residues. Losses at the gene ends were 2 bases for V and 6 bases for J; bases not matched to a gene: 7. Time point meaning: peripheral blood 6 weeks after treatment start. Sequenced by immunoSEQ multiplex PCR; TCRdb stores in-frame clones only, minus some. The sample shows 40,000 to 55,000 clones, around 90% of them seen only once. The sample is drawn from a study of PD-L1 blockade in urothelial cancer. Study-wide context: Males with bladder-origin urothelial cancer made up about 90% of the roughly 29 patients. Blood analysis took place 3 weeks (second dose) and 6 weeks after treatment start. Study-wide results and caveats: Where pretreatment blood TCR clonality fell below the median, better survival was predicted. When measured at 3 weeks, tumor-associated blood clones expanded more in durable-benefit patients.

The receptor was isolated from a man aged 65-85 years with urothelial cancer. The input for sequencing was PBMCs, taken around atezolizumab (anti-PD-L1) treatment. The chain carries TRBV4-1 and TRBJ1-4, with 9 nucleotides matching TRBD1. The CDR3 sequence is CASSQLRQGGDEKLFF. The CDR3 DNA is TGCGCCAGCAGCCAACTACGACAGGGGGGCGATGAAAAACTGTTTTTT.